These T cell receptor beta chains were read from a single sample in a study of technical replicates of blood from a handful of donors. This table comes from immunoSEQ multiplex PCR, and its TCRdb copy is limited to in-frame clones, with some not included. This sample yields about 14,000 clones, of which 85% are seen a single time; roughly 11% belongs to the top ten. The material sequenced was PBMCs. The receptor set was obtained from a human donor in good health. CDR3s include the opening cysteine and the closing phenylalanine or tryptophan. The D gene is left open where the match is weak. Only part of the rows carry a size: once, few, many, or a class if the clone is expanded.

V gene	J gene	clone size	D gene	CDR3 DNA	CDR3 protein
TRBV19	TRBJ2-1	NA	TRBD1	TGTGCCAGTAGACAATCCGGGACAGGGGGCTATGAGCAGTTCTTC	CASRQSGTGGYEQFF
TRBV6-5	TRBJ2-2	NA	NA	TGTGCCAGCCTTGGCGGAGACACCGGGGAGCTGTTTTTT	CASLGGDTGELFF
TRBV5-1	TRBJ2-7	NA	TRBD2	TGCGCCAGCAGCTTCCCCCCCGGGACTAGCGGGAACTACGAGCAGTACTTC	CASSFPPGTSGNYEQYF
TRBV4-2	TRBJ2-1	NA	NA	TGTGCCAGCAGCCAAGATTGGACTGGTATATACTCCTACAATGAGCAGTTCTTC	CASSQDWTGIYSYNEQFF
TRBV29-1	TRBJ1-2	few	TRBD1	TGCAGCGGGCGAGGGGGCGCAGGCTATGGCTACACCTTC	CSGRGGAGYGYTF
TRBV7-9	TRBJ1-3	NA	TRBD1	TGTGCCAGCAGCCTCCGGGACAGCTCTGGAAACACCATATATTTT	CASSLRDSSGNTIYF
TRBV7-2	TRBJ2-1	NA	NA	TGTGCCAGCAGCCGAACCGGAGGGGTCAATGAGCAGTTCTTC	CASSRTGGVNEQFF
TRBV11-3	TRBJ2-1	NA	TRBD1	TGTGCCAGCAGCTTTGGACAGGGGGCGGATGAGCAGTTCTTC	CASSFGQGADEQFF
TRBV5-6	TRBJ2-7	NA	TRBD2	TGTGCCAGCAGCCAAAGCGGGAGCGCCTACGAGCAGTACTTC	CASSQSGSAYEQYF
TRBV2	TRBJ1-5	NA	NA	TGTGCCAGCAACGTGAGGAATCCTCAGCCCCAGCATTTT	CASNVRNPQPQHF
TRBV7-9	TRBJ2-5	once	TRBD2	TGTGCCAGCAGCTTCCCTAGCGGGAGTGCTGTGGAGACCCAGTACTTC	CASSFPSGSAVETQYF
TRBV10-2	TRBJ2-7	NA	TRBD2	TGCGCCAGCAGGGAAGGCGGGAGGGCCAACGAGCAGTACTTC	CASREGGRANEQYF
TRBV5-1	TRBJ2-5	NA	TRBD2	TGCGCCAGCAGCCCCATTACTAGCGGCTCAGAGACCCAGTACTTC	CASSPITSGSETQYF
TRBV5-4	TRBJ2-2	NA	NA	TGTGCCAGCAGCTTGAAGGTCGGGGGGCGGTACACCGGGGAGCTGTTTTTT	CASSLKVGGRYTGELFF
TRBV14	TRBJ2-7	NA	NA	TGTGCCAGCAGCCGCGGGGACAGCGTCTACGAGCAGTACTTC	CASSRGDSVYEQYF
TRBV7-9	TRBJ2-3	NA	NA	TGTGCCAGCAGCCTGGAACTAGGGGGTGTTACGCAGTATTTT	CASSLELGGVTQYF
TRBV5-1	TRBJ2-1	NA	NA	TGCGCCAGCAGCTTGGATTACTTCTACAATGAGCAGTTCTTC	CASSLDYFYNEQFF
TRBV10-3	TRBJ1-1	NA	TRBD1	TGTGCCATCAGGGGGACAGGCACTGAAGCTTTCTTT	CAIRGTGTEAFF
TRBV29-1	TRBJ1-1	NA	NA	TGCAGCGTTGAGGGGGGGAAGGGGGTGAACACTGAAGCTTTCTTT	CSVEGGKGVNTEAFF
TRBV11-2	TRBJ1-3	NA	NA	TGTGCCAGCAGCTTAACCCTCCTACGGGTGGGTGGAAACACCATATATTTT	CASSLTLLRVGGNTIYF
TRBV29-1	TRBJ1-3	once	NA	TGCAGCGTGTGGACAGATTCTGGAAACACCATATATTTT	CSVWTDSGNTIYF
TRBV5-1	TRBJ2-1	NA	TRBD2	TGCGCCAGCGGCGGGAGGTCTGAGGGCAATGAGCAGTTCTTC	CASGGRSEGNEQFF
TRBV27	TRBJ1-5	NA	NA	TGTGCCAGCAGTGGGAGGGGCGATCAGCCCCAGCATTTT	CASSGRGDQPQHF
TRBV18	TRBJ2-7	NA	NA	TGTGCCAGCTCACCACCGGGGGCCCTCTCCTACGAGCAGTACTTC	CASSPPGALSYEQYF
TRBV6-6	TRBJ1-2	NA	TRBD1	TGTGCCAGCAGTGGGGCCGGGACAGAATATGGCTACACCTTC	CASSGAGTEYGYTF
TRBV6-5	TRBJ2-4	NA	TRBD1	TGTGCCAGCAGTTACGGGACAGACTATGGCATTCAGTACTTC	CASSYGTDYGIQYF
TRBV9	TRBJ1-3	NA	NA	TGTGCCAGCAGCGTCGGGGGGGGTCTTGGAAACACCATATATTTT	CASSVGGGLGNTIYF
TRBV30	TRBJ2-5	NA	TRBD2	TGTGCCTGGAGTGGGGAACGGGCGTTTAGCGGGAGGGCTCGAGAGACCCAGTACTTC	CAWSGERAFSGRARETQYF
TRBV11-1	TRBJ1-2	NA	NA	TGTGCCAGCAGCCACCCTCAGGGTGGCTACACCTTC	CASSHPQGGYTF
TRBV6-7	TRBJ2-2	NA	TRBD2	TGTGCCAGCAGTTACTCCTCTAGCGGATACACCGGGGAGCTGTTTTTT	CASSYSSSGYTGELFF
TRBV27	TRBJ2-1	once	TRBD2	TGTGCCAGCAGCCCTCGCGGGAGCTCCTACAATGAGCAGTTCTTC	CASSPRGSSYNEQFF
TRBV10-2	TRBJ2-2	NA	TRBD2	TGCGCCAGCAGTGATGGTGGGAGCGGGAGGGACACCGGGGAGCTGTTTTTT	CASSDGGSGRDTGELFF
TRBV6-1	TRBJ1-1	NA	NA	TGTGCCAGCAGTGCCCGTAACACTGAAGCTTTCTTT	CASSARNTEAFF
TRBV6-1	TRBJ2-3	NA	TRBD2	TGTGCCAGCAGTTGGACTAGCGGCTCGGAAGATACGCAGTATTTT	CASSWTSGSEDTQYF
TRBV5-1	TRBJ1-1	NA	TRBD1	TGCGCCAGCAGCTTCGGACAGGGTAACACTGAAGCTTTCTTT	CASSFGQGNTEAFF
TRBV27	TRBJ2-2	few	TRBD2	TGTGCCAGCAGCACGGGACTAGTTCCGACCGGGGAGCTGTTTTTT	CASSTGLVPTGELFF
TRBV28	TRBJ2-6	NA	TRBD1	TGTGCCAGCAGCGAGACAGGGGGTGTCTCTGGGGCCAACGTCCTGACTTTC	CASSETGGVSGANVLTF
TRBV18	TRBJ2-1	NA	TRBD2	TGTGCCAGCTCACCCGGGACTAGCGGGAGAAGGTACAATGAGCAGTTCTTC	CASSPGTSGRRYNEQFF
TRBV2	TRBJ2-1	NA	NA	TGTGCCAGCAGCGAATACGAACTACTCTTC	CASSEYELLF
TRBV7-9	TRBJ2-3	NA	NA	TGTGCCAGCAGCCAGATTACAGATACGCAGTATTTT	CASSQITDTQYF
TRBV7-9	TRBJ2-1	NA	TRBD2	TGTGCCAGCAGCTTATTCCGGCCAGGGAGGGGCAATGAGCAGTTCTTC	CASSLFRPGRGNEQFF
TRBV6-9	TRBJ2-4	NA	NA	TGTGCCAGCAGTCCGCAGGGCAGGGAGGCGGTTTCCAAAAACATTCAGTACTTC	CASSPQGREAVSKNIQYF
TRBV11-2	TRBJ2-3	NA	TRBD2	TGTGCCAGCAGCTTACCGGGCAGCGGGAGGGTAAATACGCAGTATTTT	CASSLPGSGRVNTQYF
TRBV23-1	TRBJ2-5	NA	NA	TGCGCCAGCAGTTCTCAGGGGCGGGAGGAGACCCAGTACTTC	CASSSQGREETQYF
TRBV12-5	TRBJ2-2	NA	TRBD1	TGTGCTAGTGGTTTCGGCCAGGGGGCGTCCGGGGAGCTGTTTTTT	CASGFGQGASGELFF